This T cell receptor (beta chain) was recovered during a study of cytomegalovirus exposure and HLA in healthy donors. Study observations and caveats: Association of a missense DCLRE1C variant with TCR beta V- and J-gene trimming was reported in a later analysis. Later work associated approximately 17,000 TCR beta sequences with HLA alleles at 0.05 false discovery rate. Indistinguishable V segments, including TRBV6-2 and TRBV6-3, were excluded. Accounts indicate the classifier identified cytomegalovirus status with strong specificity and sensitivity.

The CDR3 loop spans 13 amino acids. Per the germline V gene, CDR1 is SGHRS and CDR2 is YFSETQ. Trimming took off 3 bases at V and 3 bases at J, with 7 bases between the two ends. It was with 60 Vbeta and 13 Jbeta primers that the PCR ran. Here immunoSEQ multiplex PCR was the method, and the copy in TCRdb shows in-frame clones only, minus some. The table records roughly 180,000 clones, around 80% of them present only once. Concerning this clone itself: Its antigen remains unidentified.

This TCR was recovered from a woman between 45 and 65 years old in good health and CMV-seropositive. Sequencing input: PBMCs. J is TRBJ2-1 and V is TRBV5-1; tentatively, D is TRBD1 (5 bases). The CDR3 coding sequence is TGCGCCAGCAGCTACGACAGCTACAATGAGCAGTTCTTC. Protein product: CASSYDSYNEQFF.